The subject of this entry is one TCR beta chain. Its antigen remains unknown. Sequencing used immunoSEQ multiplex PCR; TCRdb keeps in-frame clones, though not all of them. The sample records about 60,000 clones, roughly four fifths being singletons. The CDR3 runs 15 residues. J lost 4 bases, V lost 6 bases, and 4 bases had no gene match. Per the germline V gene, CDR1 is KGHSH and CDR2 is LQKENI. These data originate in a study of radiotherapy plus CTLA-4 blockade in lung cancer. Overall study findings and caveats: Early shifts in blood T cell clones, with interferon-beta, reportedly predicted response best.

Here the sequenced sample was peripheral blood, taken from a patient treated with radiotherapy plus ipilimumab. The TCR was taken from a human donor with non-small cell lung cancer who had a partial response to radiotherapy plus ipilimumab. The J gene is TRBJ2-2, the V gene TRBV18, with 11 nucleotides matching TRBD1. The CDR3 DNA follows: TGTGCCAGCTCTACCGGGACAGGGGGCACCGGGGAGCTGTTTTTT. Encoded protein: CASSTGTGGTGELFF.